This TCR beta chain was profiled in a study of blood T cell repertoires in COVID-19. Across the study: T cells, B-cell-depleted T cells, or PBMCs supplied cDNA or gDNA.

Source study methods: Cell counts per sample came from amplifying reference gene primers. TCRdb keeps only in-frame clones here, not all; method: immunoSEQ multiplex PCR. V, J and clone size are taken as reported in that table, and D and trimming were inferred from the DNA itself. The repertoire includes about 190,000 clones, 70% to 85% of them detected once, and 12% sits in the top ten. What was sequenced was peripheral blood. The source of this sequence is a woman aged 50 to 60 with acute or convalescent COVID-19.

The CDR3 nucleotides are TGCGCCAGCAGATTAGGACTAGCAAATGAGCAGTTCTTC. It specifies CASRLGLANEQFF. The chain carries TRBV4-1 and TRBJ2-1, with 8 bases that match TRBD2. The V gene's germline CDR1 is MGHRA and CDR2 YSYEKL. The ends lost 6 bases at V and 7 bases at J; junction bases unmatched: 5. The length of the CDR3 is 13 residues.